The source of this TCR beta chain is a study of control samples from healthy donors and cancer patients. CDR1 is MNHNY, CDR2 SVGAGI, per germline (reference sequence). Trimming removed 6 bases from V and 2 bases from J; junction bases left unmatched: 3. CDR3 length: 13 residues. The data were produced by immunoSEQ multiplex PCR, yet TCRdb's version contains in-frame clones alone and is incomplete. Here the sample spans 85,000 to 90,000 clones, more than 75% being singletons. Sequenced: blood. The V call is TRBV6-6, the J call TRBJ1-2; 7 bases align to TRBD1. The receptor was derived from a woman aged 40 to 55 in good health. CDR3 sequence (DNA): TGTGCCAGCAGCCAACAGGGGAACTATGGCTACACCTTC. It is translated as CASSQQGNYGYTF.